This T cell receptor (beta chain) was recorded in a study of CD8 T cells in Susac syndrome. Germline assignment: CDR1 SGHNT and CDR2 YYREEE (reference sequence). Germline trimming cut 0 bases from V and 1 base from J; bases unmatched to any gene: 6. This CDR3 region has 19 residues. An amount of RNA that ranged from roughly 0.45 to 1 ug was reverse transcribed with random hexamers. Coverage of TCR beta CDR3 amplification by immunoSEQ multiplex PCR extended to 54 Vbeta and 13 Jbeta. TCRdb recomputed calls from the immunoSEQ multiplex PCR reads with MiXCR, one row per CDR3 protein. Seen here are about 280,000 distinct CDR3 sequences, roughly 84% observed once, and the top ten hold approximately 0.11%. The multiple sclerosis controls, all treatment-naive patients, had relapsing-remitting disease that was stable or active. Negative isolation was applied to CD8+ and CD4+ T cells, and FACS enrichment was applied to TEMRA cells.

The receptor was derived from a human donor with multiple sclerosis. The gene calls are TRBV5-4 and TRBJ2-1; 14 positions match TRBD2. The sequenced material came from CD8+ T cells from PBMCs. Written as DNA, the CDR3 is TGTGCCAGCAGCTTGGGACTAGCGGGAGGGTATAGGTCCTACAATGAGCAGTTCTTC. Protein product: CASSLGLAGGYRSYNEQFF.